The rows below give T cell receptor beta chains drawn from one sample of a study of T-cell reconstitution after alpha-beta-depleted transplantation in children. TCRdb reprocessed the PCR reads with MiXCR, giving one entry per CDR3 protein. The sample lists about 610,000 distinct CDR3 sequences, roughly a tenth occurring once. The sample was PBMCs from the stem cell graft donor, taken from the stem cell graft. These receptor sequences come from a human donor who donated a stem cell graft to a child with acute myeloid leukemia. The CDR3 runs from the conserved cysteine through the conserved F or W. D genes are given only for firm matches. Expanded clones get a size class; other rows say once, few or many, or leave the size out.

TRBV5-1	TRBD2	many	TRBJ2-7	CASSIGGGAGGIYEQYF	TGCGCCAGCAGCATTGGTGGAGGGGCGGGAGGAATCTACGAGCAGTACTTC
TRBV7-8	.	many	TRBJ2-2	CASSNRRESGELFF	TGTGCCAGCAGCAACAGAAGGGAGTCCGGGGAGCTGTTTTTT
TRBV7-3	TRBD2	.	TRBJ2-1	CASSLGLAEIGEQFF	TGTGCCAGCAGCTTGGGACTAGCGGAGATTGGGGAGCAGTTCTTC
TRBV4-2	.	few	TRBJ2-5	CASSQGPTTPQETQYF	TGTGCCAGCAGCCAAGGCCCAACTACGCCGCAAGAGACCCAGTACTTC
TRBV20-1	TRBD2	few	TRBJ2-5	CSARGSSGRGVGETQYF	TGCAGTGCTAGAGGAAGTAGCGGGAGAGGGGTAGGGGAGACCCAGTACTTC
TRBV6-1	.	.	TRBJ2-2	CASSGLRGYTGELFF	TGTGCCAGCAGCGGTCTACGGGGCTACACCGGGGAGCTGTTTTTT
TRBV5-1	TRBD1	many	TRBJ2-2	CASSFGQGLGGGELFF	TGCGCCAGCAGCTTCGGACAGGGGCTTGGCGGCGGGGAGCTGTTTTTT
TRBV12-3/TRBV12-4	.	many	TRBJ2-3	CASSPARPDTQYF	TGTGCCAGCAGCCCCGCCAGGCCCGATACGCAGTATTTT
TRBV27	.	many	TRBJ2-5	CASSPARGKGETQYF	TGTGCCAGCAGTCCCGCAAGAGGGAAGGGAGAGACCCAGTACTTC
TRBV2	.	.	TRBJ2-2	CASHLARTGELFF	TGTGCCAGCCATCTGGCGCGCACCGGGGAGCTGTTTTTT
TRBV12-3/TRBV12-4	.	.	TRBJ2-6	CASRRTARSGANVLTF	TGTGCCAGCAGACGGACAGCCCGCTCTGGGGCCAACGTCCTGACTTTC
TRBV7-6	TRBD2	many	TRBJ2-7	CASSLSSGASGNYEQYF	TGTGCCAGCAGCTTAAGTTCTGGGGCTAGCGGGAACTACGAGCAGTACTTC
TRBV9	TRBD1	.	TRBJ1-2	CASSPWTGAGYGYTF	TGTGCCAGCAGCCCTTGGACAGGAGCAGGCTATGGCTACACCTTC
TRBV3-1	.	.	TRBJ1-3	CASSQGVSGNTIYF	TGTGCCAGCAGCCAGGGTGTATCTGGAAACACCATATATTTT
TRBV9	.	many	TRBJ2-5	CASSVGGLQETQYF	TGTGCCAGCAGCGTCGGGGGGCTTCAAGAGACCCAGTACTTC
TRBV9	.	few	TRBJ2-7	CASSVGLKASAYEQYF	TGTGCCAGCAGCGTAGGCCTAAAGGCGAGTGCCTACGAGCAGTACTTC
TRBV29-1	.	.	TRBJ1-2	CSVDIGTFYGYTF	TGCAGCGTTGACATAGGTACTTTCTATGGCTACACCTTC
TRBV10-3	.	.	TRBJ2-7	CAIMGPSSYEQYF	TGTGCCATCATGGGACCCTCCTCCTACGAGCAGTACTTC
TRBV29-1	.	many	TRBJ1-5	CSVLQGGDQPQHF	TGCAGCGTTCTACAGGGAGGTGATCAGCCCCAGCATTTT
TRBV29-1	.	few	TRBJ1-2	CSVEGVRGGYTF	TGCAGCGTTGAAGGAGTCCGGGGTGGCTACACCTTC
TRBV7-2	TRBD2	.	TRBJ2-1	CASSHPGLAFYNEQFF	TGTGCCAGCAGCCACCCGGGACTAGCGTTCTACAATGAGCAGTTCTTC
TRBV5-1	.	.	TRBJ1-2	CASSESRGYYGYTF	TGCGCCAGCAGCGAGTCCCGTGGGTACTATGGCTACACCTTC
TRBV30	TRBD1	.	TRBJ2-7	CAWSVVDRGSEQYF	TGTGCCTGGAGTGTCGTCGACAGGGGATCCGAGCAGTACTTC
TRBV27	TRBD1	few	TRBJ1-6	CASSLSPDRVRSPLHF	TGTGCCAGCAGTTTATCCCCGGACAGGGTCCGATCACCCCTCCACTTT
TRBV14	TRBD2	.	TRBJ2-7	CASSDGGRSEQYF	TGTGCCAGCAGCGACGGCGGGAGGAGCGAGCAGTACTTC
TRBV29-1	.	.	TRBJ2-1	CSVEAGRGYSYNEQFF	TGCAGCGTTGAGGCTGGACGGGGATACTCCTACAATGAGCAGTTCTTC
TRBV6-6	TRBD1	.	TRBJ2-5	CASSGQGGETQYF	TGTGCCAGCAGCGGACAGGGCGGAGAGACCCAGTACTTC
TRBV6-2/TRBV6-3	.	many	TRBJ2-2	CASSYNTGELFF	TGTGCCAGCAGTTACAATACCGGGGAGCTGTTTTTT
TRBV28	.	few	TRBJ2-6	CASSSTGRFTGANVLTF	TGTGCCAGCAGTTCGACAGGGAGGTTCACTGGGGCCAACGTCCTGACTTTC
TRBV20-1	TRBD2	.	TRBJ2-3	CSARDGAGLAGTDTQYF	TGCAGTGCTAGAGATGGGGCTGGACTAGCGGGTACAGATACGCAGTATTTT
TRBV6-5	.	.	TRBJ2-2	CASSYSRDGELFF	TGTGCCAGCAGTTACTCGAGGGACGGGGAGCTGTTTTTT
TRBV21-1	.	many	TRBJ2-1	CASSKGRTGAYNEQFF	TGTGCCAGCAGCAAAGGCCGGACAGGGGCCTACAATGAGCAGTTCTTC
TRBV20-1	.	few	TRBJ1-4	CSARPPGIPYEKLFF	TGCAGTGCTAGACCTCCAGGGATTCCCTATGAAAAACTGTTTTTT
TRBV20-1	TRBD2	many	TRBJ2-3	CSARDRGLAVADTQYF	TGCAGTGCTAGAGATCGAGGACTAGCGGTGGCAGATACGCAGTATTTT
TRBV3-1	.	.	TRBJ2-5	CASSQRLAKQETQYF	TGTGCCAGCAGCCAAAGGCTAGCGAAACAAGAGACCCAGTACTTC
TRBV20-1	TRBD2	many	TRBJ2-2	CSATSSGAHTGELFF	TGCAGTGCTACCTCTAGCGGGGCCCACACCGGGGAGCTGTTTTTT
TRBV29-1	.	few	TRBJ1-1	CSVDSPTGYTEAFF	TGCAGCGTTGACTCCCCAACAGGATACACTGAAGCTTTCTTT